This T cell receptor (beta chain) is drawn from a study of T cells in Graves' hyperthyroidism and ophthalmopathy. Stable Graves' hyperthyroidism denoted no ophthalmopathy progression over 18 months. The germline gives CDR1 MNHNS, CDR2 SASEGT. The CDR3 totals 13 residues. Trimming at V came to 5 bases and at J to 6 bases, leaving 6 bases not matched to a gene. As concerns this clonotype: Its antigen is undetermined.

TCR beta CDR3 regions were amplified from RNA transcripts. The primer set for the first-round RT-PCR of the TCR CDR3 was HTBI. TCRdb reanalysed the multiplex PCR reads using MiXCR and keeps one entry per CDR3 protein. The sample lists 300,000 or so distinct CDR3 sequences; around 16% were seen once. Findings and limits, study-wide: Researchers found most expanded thyroid clonotypes above 0.001 in blood as well. A 13 V-J signature model discriminated ophthalmopathy versus stable hyperthyroidism. The model's output predicted ophthalmopathy at a median of 6.5 months prior to onset.

This sequence joins TRBV6-1 and TRBJ2-5; 7 bases align to TRBD2. Sequenced sample: blood. The TCR originated in a young man with Graves' hyperthyroidism. CDR3 DNA: TGTGCCAGCAGTTCCGGGGGGATCAAGACCCAGTACTTC. Protein product: CASSSGGIKTQYF.